This TCR beta chain was sequenced in a study of CD8+CD57+ T cells in acquired aplastic anemia. Study overall: An average of roughly 3 ug of DNA was obtained from sorted CD4+ and CD8+ cells. Study outcomes and limitations: In common between the patients and the controls were approximately 28 CD8+ CDR3 sequences.

CDR3 and TCR beta VDJ profiling relied on genomic DNA as the template. From the reads, TCRdb called clonotypes with MiXCR, one entry per CDR3 protein. The table shows about 110,000 distinct CDR3 sequences, with under 60% occurring only once. Trimming stripped 1 base from V and 4 bases from J, with 6 bases between. The germline gives CDR1 KGHDR, CDR2 SFDVKD. The CDR3 runs to 13 residues. Comments on this clonotype: Its antigen remains unknown.

Sequencing used sorted CD4+, CD8+, or CD8+CD57+ T cells (not recorded which) from PBMCs. This chain connects TRBV24-1 to TRBJ1-2; D is unclear. This sequence originates from a human donor in good health, serving as a control. As DNA, the CDR3 is TGTGCCACCAGTGATTTTGGCTTCTATGGCTACACCTTC. Translation: CATSDFGFYGYTF.